This T cell receptor beta chain was retrieved from a study of tumor-infiltrating lymphocytes in oesophageal squamous cell carcinoma. TCRdb ran MiXCR on the PCR reads and lists one entry per CDR3 protein. Among about 21,000 distinct CDR3 sequences listed, under 40% were seen once. The CDR3 contains 17 residues. V gave up 6 bases and J gave up 3 bases; unmatched junction bases: 14. Germline values: CDR1 MDHEN, CDR2 SYDVKM. This clonotype was recorded many times. The chain links TRBV28 to TRBJ2-1, with 7 bases that match TRBD1. Sequenced: esophageal tumor tissue. The receptor was isolated from a male donor with esophageal squamous cell carcinoma. CDR3 coding DNA: TGTGCCAGCAGCTCCGACAGGGTGCCTACTCTCTACAATGAGCAGTTCTTC. Translation gives CASSSDRVPTLYNEQFF.